The entry below describes one T cell receptor (beta chain). Its target is unknown. Full-length variable regions came from constant-region reverse primers plus semi-nested Nested Universal Primer A PCR. TCRdb called the 5' RACE reads again in MiXCR, with one record for every CDR3 protein. The table has around 50,000 distinct CDR3 sequences, 15% to 20% seen once. General study points: Greatest tumor Treg TCR overlap was with tumor naive CD4+ cells. Tumor memory CD4+ T cell TCR gene usage was found to cluster with blood and lymph node memory CD4+ cells and with lymph node naive CD4+ cells.

Naive CD4+ cells had CD25+ Tregs removed. Germline V CDR1 and CDR2: DFQATT, SNEGSKA (reference sequence). V trimming: 5 bases; J trimming: 0 bases; junction bases outside the gene matches: 2. The CDR3 sequence is 14 residues long. The rearrangement uses TRBV20-1 and TRBJ2-2, with 8 bases identical to TRBD2. This clonotype originated in a female donor with breast cancer. The source material was naive CD4+ T cells sorted from blood. Documented subset: naive CD4+ T cells, CD4+CD45RA+CD25-. The CDR3 is CSAWGLANTGELFF. Here the CDR3 DNA reads TGCAGTGCTTGGGGACTAGCGAACACCGGGGAGCTGTTTTTT.